The rows below give T cell receptor beta chains drawn from one sample of a study of T cell repertoires in cytomegalovirus infection. Antigens for these TCRs are unknown. A single record per CDR3 protein comes from TCRdb applying MiXCR to the reads. The sample has some 38,000 distinct CDR3 sequences; 40% to 65% are singletons. Source: CD8+ T cells from cultured PBMCs, taken from culture after CMV antigen stimulation. Receptors were obtained from a human donor in good health (CMV status not recorded). Some clones in this sample may be carry-over from other donors' samples. The CDR3 runs from the conserved cysteine through the conserved F or W. A D gene is named only where the DNA matches it firmly. The size of a clone is reported for some rows only, either as once, few or many, or as a class for expanded clones.

V gene: TRBV4-2; clone size: -; D gene: -; J gene: TRBJ2-1; CDR3 DNA: TGTGCCAGCAGCCAAGAGTCGGGATTAAACAATGAGCAGTTCTTC; CDR3 protein: CASSQESGLNNEQFF
V gene: TRBV15; clone size: many; D gene: -; J gene: TRBJ2-3; CDR3 DNA: TGTGCCACCAGCAGTAGTGCGGGGTCCACAGATACGCAGTATTTT; CDR3 protein: CATSSSAGSTDTQYF
V gene: TRBV11-2; clone size: -; D gene: -; J gene: TRBJ2-3; CDR3 DNA: TGTGCCAGCAGCTCCGTAAACTCAGCCCTCACAGATACGCAGTATTTT; CDR3 protein: CASSSVNSALTDTQYF
V gene: TRBV12-3/TRBV12-4; clone size: -; D gene: -; J gene: TRBJ1-1; CDR3 DNA: TGTGCCAGCAGTTTTGGGTCCACTGAAGCTTTCTTT; CDR3 protein: CASSFGSTEAFF
V gene: TRBV7-3; clone size: -; D gene: TRBD1; J gene: TRBJ1-1; CDR3 DNA: TGTGCCAGCAGCGCGACAGGGGTCATTGAAGCTTTCTTT; CDR3 protein: CASSATGVIEAFF
V gene: TRBV12-3/TRBV12-4; clone size: -; D gene: -; J gene: TRBJ1-1; CDR3 DNA: TGTGCCAGCAGTCCAAAAAGGTCCAACGAAGCTTTCTTT; CDR3 protein: CASSPKRSNEAFF
V gene: TRBV20-1; clone size: -; D gene: TRBD1; J gene: TRBJ2-3; CDR3 DNA: TGCAGTGCGTCGGGACAGTGGACAGATACGCAGTATTTT; CDR3 protein: CSASGQWTDTQYF
V gene: TRBV29-1; clone size: -; D gene: -; J gene: TRBJ2-7; CDR3 DNA: TGCAGCGTTGAAATGGATATGCCCTACGAGCAGTACTTC; CDR3 protein: CSVEMDMPYEQYF
V gene: TRBV4-1; clone size: -; D gene: -; J gene: TRBJ2-1; CDR3 DNA: TGCGCCAGCAGCCAAGGTCCTTTCGCGTTCTTC; CDR3 protein: CASSQGPFAFF
V gene: TRBV12-3/TRBV12-4; clone size: few; D gene: TRBD2; J gene: TRBJ2-1; CDR3 DNA: TGTGCCAGCAGTTTTTCTGGGCGGGAGTACTACAATGAGCAGTTCTTC; CDR3 protein: CASSFSGREYYNEQFF
V gene: TRBV6-5; clone size: -; D gene: TRBD1; J gene: TRBJ1-2; CDR3 DNA: TGTGCCAGCAGTTACTCCTCGTCAGGGGGAGACGGCTACACCTTC; CDR3 protein: CASSYSSSGGDGYTF
V gene: TRBV6-5; clone size: few; D gene: -; J gene: TRBJ1-1; CDR3 DNA: TGTGCCAGCAGTACTTGGACAGACGGAGGCACTGAAGCTTTCTTT; CDR3 protein: CASSTWTDGGTEAFF
V gene: TRBV2; clone size: once; D gene: -; J gene: TRBJ2-1; CDR3 DNA: TGTGCCAGCAGCGGTAGCCATGAGCAGTTCTTC; CDR3 protein: CASSGSHEQFF
V gene: TRBV12-3/TRBV12-4; clone size: -; D gene: -; J gene: TRBJ1-2; CDR3 DNA: TGTGCCAGCAGCCCCATGGATCGTGGCTACACCTTC; CDR3 protein: CASSPMDRGYTF
V gene: TRBV6-1; clone size: -; D gene: -; J gene: TRBJ2-1; CDR3 DNA: TGTGCCAGCAGTGAAACGGCCGTATTCCGCAATGAGCAGTTCTTC; CDR3 protein: CASSETAVFRNEQFF
V gene: TRBV28; clone size: -; D gene: -; J gene: TRBJ2-4; CDR3 DNA: TGTGCCAGCAGCAATACAGGGAATCTAGCCAAAAACATTCAGTACTTC; CDR3 protein: CASSNTGNLAKNIQYF
V gene: TRBV25-1; clone size: -; D gene: TRBD1; J gene: TRBJ1-5; CDR3 DNA: TGTGCCAGCGGCACAGGGGGCGCTTCTCAGCCCCAGCATTTT; CDR3 protein: CASGTGGASQPQHF
V gene: TRBV6-6; clone size: -; D gene: -; J gene: TRBJ2-7; CDR3 DNA: TGTGCCAGCAGACCACACACTGGTCCCTACGAGCAGTACTTC; CDR3 protein: CASRPHTGPYEQYF
V gene: TRBV7-3; clone size: -; D gene: TRBD2; J gene: TRBJ2-3; CDR3 DNA: TGTGCCAGCAGCTCGCGGGGGGGAACCACAGATACGCAGTATTTT; CDR3 protein: CASSSRGGTTDTQYF
V gene: TRBV7-6; clone size: -; D gene: TRBD1; J gene: TRBJ2-1; CDR3 DNA: TGTGCCAGCAGCATTGGGACAGGGATTGCCAATCAGCAGTTCTTC; CDR3 protein: CASSIGTGIANQQFF
V gene: TRBV3-1; clone size: -; D gene: TRBD2; J gene: TRBJ2-3; CDR3 DNA: TGTGCCAGCAGGCAGACTAGCGGGAAACCGGATACGCAGTATTTT; CDR3 protein: CASRQTSGKPDTQYF
V gene: TRBV6-1; clone size: few; D gene: -; J gene: TRBJ2-1; CDR3 DNA: TGTGCCAGCAGTGAAAACCCAAACCCCTACAATGAGCAGTTCTTC; CDR3 protein: CASSENPNPYNEQFF
V gene: TRBV2; clone size: -; D gene: TRBD2; J gene: TRBJ2-5; CDR3 DNA: TGTGCCAGCAGTGAAACACTAGCGGGTCAAGAGACCCAGTACTTC; CDR3 protein: CASSETLAGQETQYF
V gene: TRBV6-2/TRBV6-3; clone size: few; D gene: -; J gene: TRBJ2-7; CDR3 DNA: TGTGCCAGCAGTTACACATATTCGAGGGACTACGAGCAGTACTTC; CDR3 protein: CASSYTYSRDYEQYF
V gene: TRBV7-2; clone size: many; D gene: TRBD1; J gene: TRBJ1-5; CDR3 DNA: TGTGCCAGCAGCTTGGGGACAGGGGGCTATCTTTATAGCAATCAGCCCCAGCATTTT; CDR3 protein: CASSLGTGGYLYSNQPQHF
V gene: TRBV7-6; clone size: -; D gene: -; J gene: TRBJ1-2; CDR3 DNA: TGTGCCAGCAGCTTACCGGGGGACTATGGCTACACCTTC; CDR3 protein: CASSLPGDYGYTF
V gene: TRBV7-6; clone size: -; D gene: -; J gene: TRBJ2-6; CDR3 DNA: TGTGCCAGCCGCCACGGGGCCAACGTCCTGACTTTC; CDR3 protein: CASRHGANVLTF
V gene: TRBV9; clone size: -; D gene: TRBD2; J gene: TRBJ2-2; CDR3 DNA: TGTGCCACCACGGGACTAGGATCCGGGGAGCTGTTTTTT; CDR3 protein: CATTGLGSGELFF
V gene: TRBV5-3; clone size: -; D gene: TRBD2; J gene: TRBJ2-1; CDR3 DNA: TGTGCCAGCAGCTTTAGCGGGGCAAGCTCCTACAATGAGCAGTTCTTC; CDR3 protein: CASSFSGASSYNEQFF
V gene: TRBV12-3/TRBV12-4; clone size: -; D gene: -; J gene: TRBJ1-1; CDR3 DNA: TGTGCCAGCAGTTTAAGCGGGGGTGGACGGGACACTGAAGCTTTCTTT; CDR3 protein: CASSLSGGGRDTEAFF
V gene: TRBV7-8; clone size: -; D gene: TRBD2; J gene: TRBJ2-3; CDR3 DNA: TGTGCCAGCAGCTTCCGACTAGCGGGGGGGCCCCCAGATACGCAGTATTTT; CDR3 protein: CASSFRLAGGPPDTQYF
V gene: TRBV11-2; clone size: -; D gene: TRBD1; J gene: TRBJ2-7; CDR3 DNA: TGTGCCAGTACTTTGTCAATGGACAGGTTCTCCTACGAGCGGTACTTC; CDR3 protein: CASTLSMDRFSYERYF
V gene: TRBV7-2; clone size: -; D gene: -; J gene: TRBJ1-3; CDR3 DNA: TGTGCCAGCAGCCCCAGGGCCGGACTCTCTGGAAACACCATATATTTT; CDR3 protein: CASSPRAGLSGNTIYF
V gene: TRBV29-1; clone size: -; D gene: TRBD2; J gene: TRBJ2-3; CDR3 DNA: TGCAGCGTTGTAGCGGGGGGCCTGGATACGCAGTATTTT; CDR3 protein: CSVVAGGLDTQYF
V gene: TRBV5-1; clone size: -; D gene: TRBD2; J gene: TRBJ2-1; CDR3 DNA: TGCGCCGGCAGCTTACGGCAGCCGGGACTAGCGGACTACAATGAGCAGTTCTTC; CDR3 protein: CAGSLRQPGLADYNEQFF
V gene: TRBV7-9; clone size: -; D gene: TRBD1; J gene: TRBJ1-4; CDR3 DNA: TGTGCCAGCAGCTTCCTTACAGGGGAAACTAATGAAAAACTGTTTTTT; CDR3 protein: CASSFLTGETNEKLFF
V gene: TRBV27; clone size: -; D gene: -; J gene: TRBJ2-3; CDR3 DNA: TGTGCCAGCAGTTTATGGGGGAGCAGCACAGATACGCAGTATTTT; CDR3 protein: CASSLWGSSTDTQYF
V gene: TRBV7-9; clone size: -; D gene: -; J gene: TRBJ1-1; CDR3 DNA: TGTGCCAGCAGCTTACTGTCCGGGGAGAACACTGAAGCTTTCTTT; CDR3 protein: CASSLLSGENTEAFF
V gene: TRBV7-2; clone size: few; D gene: TRBD1; J gene: TRBJ2-2; CDR3 DNA: TGTGCCAGCAGCTCGGGACAGGGGCGGAACACCGGGGAGCTGTTTTTT; CDR3 protein: CASSSGQGRNTGELFF
V gene: TRBV7-6; clone size: -; D gene: -; J gene: TRBJ1-2; CDR3 DNA: TGTGCCAGCAGCTTAGACTACAGAGATGGCTACACCTTC; CDR3 protein: CASSLDYRDGYTF
V gene: TRBV12-3/TRBV12-4; clone size: few; D gene: -; J gene: TRBJ2-1; CDR3 DNA: TGTGCCAGCAGTCGTTCCGGGACACCGTCCTACAATGAGCAGTTCTTC; CDR3 protein: CASSRSGTPSYNEQFF
V gene: TRBV7-6; clone size: -; D gene: -; J gene: TRBJ2-1; CDR3 DNA: TGTGCCAGCAGCTTAGCGTGGGGGGTACCCTACAATGAGCAGTTCTTC; CDR3 protein: CASSLAWGVPYNEQFF
V gene: TRBV19; clone size: -; D gene: -; J gene: TRBJ2-7; CDR3 DNA: TGTGCCAGTAGCCTGGCGCTTAACTACGAGCAGTACTTC; CDR3 protein: CASSLALNYEQYF
V gene: TRBV12-3/TRBV12-4; clone size: -; D gene: TRBD1; J gene: TRBJ2-1; CDR3 DNA: TGTGCCAGCATTCTTGGACAGGGATGGAATGAGCAGTTCTTC; CDR3 protein: CASILGQGWNEQFF
V gene: TRBV27; clone size: few; D gene: -; J gene: TRBJ1-2; CDR3 DNA: TGTGCCAGCAGCGTAGCGGGGGCCTTTTATGGCTACACCTTC; CDR3 protein: CASSVAGAFYGYTF
V gene: TRBV7-6; clone size: few; D gene: TRBD2; J gene: TRBJ2-3; CDR3 DNA: TGTGCCAGCAGCCTCCGGGACAGGGTACTGACTAGCGGGGTGGAAGATACGCAGTATTTT; CDR3 protein: CASSLRDRVLTSGVEDTQYF
V gene: TRBV7-4; clone size: -; D gene: -; J gene: TRBJ2-3; CDR3 DNA: TGTGCCAGCAGCTCGGACCAGGGAGCGTACGATACGCAGTATTTT; CDR3 protein: CASSSDQGAYDTQYF
V gene: TRBV12-3/TRBV12-4; clone size: -; D gene: TRBD1; J gene: TRBJ2-2; CDR3 DNA: TGTGCCAGCGGACCTCCAGGGGGCGCGGACACCGGGGAGCTGTTTTTT; CDR3 protein: CASGPPGGADTGELFF
V gene: TRBV6-2/TRBV6-3; clone size: medium-sized; D gene: -; J gene: TRBJ1-1; CDR3 DNA: TGTGCCAGCAGTTCCCCAGAACCGAACACTGAAGCTTTCTTT; CDR3 protein: CASSSPEPNTEAFF
V gene: TRBV6-1; clone size: -; D gene: -; J gene: TRBJ1-1; CDR3 DNA: TGTGCCAGCAACGGCTTCCGACTCAAACGGGTGACTGAAGCTTTCTTT; CDR3 protein: CASNGFRLKRVTEAFF
V gene: TRBV4-1; clone size: -; D gene: -; J gene: TRBJ2-7; CDR3 DNA: TGCGCCAGCAGCCAAGATAAGGGTCTAGCCGAGCAGTACTTC; CDR3 protein: CASSQDKGLAEQYF